One sample yielded the 28 T cell receptor beta chains listed below, sequenced in a study of spatial heterogeneity in lung cancer (dated by TCRdb to between 2018 and 2020). Findings and caveats that apply to the study as a whole: A correlation was observed between the number of expanded intratumoral alpha and beta TCRs and the tumor nonsynonymous mutation count.

Libraries were prepared through 5' RACE. The sample was run on a NextSeq 500. The public sequencing data were trimmed at Q25 with fastp and processed into clonotypes with MiXCR by TCRdb, which kept only in-frame beta chains. Rows with a matching CDR3 protein are joined into one entry that keeps the most common DNA and genes. In this sample the table shows under 7,000 distinct CDR3 sequences, 13% to 15% of which occur a single time. The top ten clonotypes cover about 11% of the sample. In the paper's terms, the time point label means: sample taken at primary tumor resection. For these receptors, no antigen is known. Here the sequenced sample was lung tumor tissue, taken at surgery. The source of these receptors is a male donor with early-stage non-small cell lung cancer.

Relative to its sample, this clonotype is medium-sized. Within a library made for alpha chains, this beta chain is off target, and its count is uninformative. The CDR3 region is CASSPSRMNTEAFF. Written as DNA, the CDR3 is TGTGCCAGCAGCCCCAGTCGGATGAACACTGAAGCTTTCTTT. The genes are TRBV7-8 and TRBJ1-1; D remains unclear. Germline V gene data show CDR1 as SGHVS and CDR2 as FQNEAQ. With 5 bases removed from V and 0 bases from J, the gap between germline ends came to 10 bases. This CDR3 has 14 amino acids.

This clonotype came up many times. Since the library was made to target alpha chains, this beta chain is a stray read and its abundance is not meaningful. V gene TRBV12-3 or TRBV12-4 combines with J gene TRBJ1-6, with 7 bases that match TRBD1. This CDR3 spans 15 amino acids. V gave up 4 bases and J gave up 6 bases; unmatched junction bases: 6. CDR3 sequence reads: CASSSAGTANSPLHF. The CDR3 bases are TGTGCCAGCAGTTCCGCCGGGACAGCTAATTCACCCCTCCACTTT.

This clonotype turned up a few times. This beta chain lies outside the target of a library built for alpha chains; its clone size means little. The V and J genes are TRBV12-5 and TRBJ2-1, with D possibly being TRBD1 (6 bases). V lost 1 base and J 7 bases, leaving 17 bases between the germline ends. CDR3 length: 16 amino acids. Per germline, CDR1 LGHNT and CDR2 FRNRAP. The CDR3, as DNA: TGTGCTAGTGGTTTGGGATACAGGGTAGGTGTAAATGAGCAGTTCTTC. Protein sequence: CASGLGYRVGVNEQFF.

About this clonotype itself: Because this beta chain is a stray read in a library intended to capture alpha chains, its abundance should not be given much weight. The J gene is TRBJ2-1, the V gene TRBV11-2; D might be TRBD2 (6 bases). Trimming stripped 5 bases from V and 10 bases from J, with 15 bases between. The CDR3 is 13 residues long. Germline CDR1 and CDR2: SGHAT and FQNNGV. The CDR3 nucleotides read TGTGCCAGCAGCCCAAACGGAGGGGTCGAGCAGTTCTTC. Residues: CASSPNGGVEQFF.

This clonotype is judged medium-sized. This beta chain was picked up by a library intended for alpha chains and is off target, so its count carries little meaning. The CDR3 reads CSAEGLVRNEQFF. The CDR3, as DNA: TGCAGCGCTGAGGGACTAGTGAGGAATGAGCAGTTCTTC. The rearrangement links TRBV29-1 to TRBJ2-1, with TRBD2 identical over 8 bases. The V and J ends lost 7 bases and 7 bases, in that order; junction bases with no gene match: 9. This CDR3 is 13 amino acids long. Germline assignment: CDR1 SQVTM and CDR2 ANQGSEA.

This clonotype has at least ten counts. This beta chain was picked up by a library intended for alpha chains and is off target, so its count carries little meaning. The chain joins TRBV6-2 or TRBV6-3 to TRBJ2-1, with 12 nucleotides matching TRBD1. The germline gives CDR1 MNHEY, CDR2 SVGEGT. The CDR3 is made up of 18 amino acids. The V and J ends lost 5 bases and 7 bases, in that order; junction bases with no gene match: 15. The CDR3 region is CASSPYPLGQGANNEQFF. As DNA, the CDR3 is TGTGCCAGCAGTCCCTATCCATTGGGACAGGGGGCCAATAATGAGCAGTTCTTC.

There are many counts of this clonotype. In a library made to pick up alpha chains, this beta chain is a stray read with a size that means little. This chain links TRBV7-8 with TRBJ1-5, with D possibly being TRBD1 (5 bases). The CDR3 covers 18 residues. The V gene's germline CDR1 is SGHVS and CDR2 FQNEAQ. Deletions cut 5 bases from V and 0 bases from J, with 20 bases between. CDR3 bases: TGTGCCAGCAGCCTATCTCGGACACTGGATAATAGCAATCAGCCCCAGCATTTT. Translating it yields CASSLSRTLDNSNQPQHF.

This clonotype was seen more than once but under ten times. Since it is a stray read in a library aimed at alpha chains, this beta chain has a size that is not meaningful. The V call is TRBV18, the J call TRBJ1-4, with D unclear. The V gene lost 1 base and the J gene lost 4 bases, with 7 bases spanning the gap. The CDR3 runs to 14 residues. Germline V gives CDR1 KGHSH, CDR2 LQKENI. CDR3 nucleotide sequence: TGTGCCAGCTCACCACAGGGTGTTAATGAAAAACTGTTTTTT. Translation gives CASSPQGVNEKLFF.

This clonotype was seen many times. Because the library targeted alpha chains, this beta chain is an off-target read whose size means little. This chain links TRBV7-8 with TRBJ2-3; possible D gene TRBD2, 6 bases. Germline assignment: CDR1 SGHVS and CDR2 FQNEAQ. CDR3 length: 16 residues. Trimming took 6 bases from V and 3 from J, leaving 19 bases between them. CDR3 in DNA: TGTGCCAGCAGACCGCAGCTTGCGGGGTTTACAGATACGCAGTATTTT. Its translation is CASRPQLAGFTDTQYF. Based on the CDR3 plus reference TRBV7-8 and TRBJ2-3, the full variable domain is GAGVSQSPRYKVAKRGQDVALRCDPISGHVSLFWYQQALGQGPEFLTYFQNEAQLDKSGLPSDRFFAERPEGSVSTLKIQRTQQEDSAVYLCASRPQLAGFTDTQYFGPGTRLTVL.

This clonotype was seen repeatedly, ten times or more. Because the library targeted alpha chains, this beta chain is an off-target read whose size means little. The V call is TRBV20-1, the J call TRBJ2-7, with D possibly TRBD1 on 6 matching bases. The CDR3 totals 16 residues. V was shortened by 0 bases and J by 3 bases, with 18 bases between the two germline ends. CDR1 is DFQATT and CDR2 is SNEGSKA in the germline V gene (reference sequence). The CDR3 region has the DNA TGCAGTGCTAGAGATCCCAGGGGTTGGGGTGACTACGAGCAGTACTTC. Amino acids: CSARDPRGWGDYEQYF.

Within the sample, this clonotype is medium-sized. This beta chain is a stray read from a library made for alpha chains; its abundance is not meaningful. The V gene is TRBV15, the J gene TRBJ2-7, with 10 bases matching TRBD1. V gave up 4 bases and J gave up 4 bases; unmatched junction bases: 7. The CDR3 is 15 amino acids. CDR1 and CDR2 from the germline V gene are LNHNV and YYDKDF (reference sequence). In DNA, the CDR3 is TGTGCCACCAGCAAAAAGACAGGGGGCTTTTACGAGCAGTACTTC. This codes for CATSKKTGGFYEQYF.

This clonotype was observed many times. This beta chain appears as a stray read in a library generated for alpha chains; its size is not informative. The chain has TRBV11-3 and TRBJ2-1; TRBD1 agrees at 9 bases. This CDR3 comprises 16 residues. Trimming at V came to 5 bases and at J to 8 bases, leaving 13 bases not matched to a gene. Germline assignment: CDR1 SGHNT and CDR2 YENEEA. The DNA of the CDR3 is TGTGCCAGCAGCCCCACCGGGACAGGGTCCCGGGATGAGCAGTTCTTC. This encodes CASSPTGTGSRDEQFF.

Ten or more counts support this clonotype. This beta chain was picked up by a library intended for alpha chains and is off target, so its count carries little meaning. V usage is TRBV5-6 and J usage is TRBJ2-2, with no clear D. Germline CDR1 is SGHDT and CDR2 is YYEEEE. V was shortened by 0 bases and J by 7 bases, with 10 bases between the two germline ends. The CDR3 is made up of 14 amino acids. The DNA of the CDR3 is TGTGCCAGCAGCTTGGCCCCGCTGGGCGGGGAGCTGTTTTTT. Translated: CASSLAPLGGELFF.

This clonotype occurred a few times. Being off target in a library aimed at alpha chains, this beta chain has a size of little meaning. V usage is TRBV4-3 and J usage is TRBJ1-3; the D is unclear. V was cut by 1 base and J by 6 bases, with 13 bases left in between. The CDR3 extends over 15 amino acids. The V gene's germline CDR1 is LGHNA and CDR2 YSLEER. The CDR3 sequence: CASSQVAGQANTIYF. CDR3 nucleotides: TGCGCCAGCAGCCAAGTGGCGGGCCAGGCAAACACCATATATTTT.

This clonotype ranks as medium-sized. Because this beta chain is a stray read in a library intended to capture alpha chains, its abundance should not be given much weight. The chain joins TRBV28 to TRBJ2-7; D remains ambiguous. Trimming shortened V by 6 bases and J by 3 bases, and 6 bases separated the two germline ends. Germline CDR1 reads MDHEN; CDR2 reads SYDVKM. This CDR3 region has 11 residues. The CDR3 DNA follows: TGTGCCAGCAGCCGACGCTACGAGCAGTACTTC. It yields the protein CASSRRYEQYF.

Ten or more counts support this clonotype. This beta chain turned up in a library designed for alpha chains; as an off-target read, its abundance says little. The chain employs TRBV29-1 and TRBJ2-1; a possible D gene is TRBD2 (6 bases). The CDR3 runs 14 residues. V dropped 3 bases and J dropped 5 bases, with 14 bases sitting between them. Germline CDR1 is SQVTM and CDR2 is ANQGSEA. The CDR3 sequence: CSVERPGVDNEQFF. CDR3 DNA: TGCAGCGTTGAGCGTCCGGGGGTCGACAATGAGCAGTTCTTC.

This clonotype is termed medium-sized (0.01 to 0.1%). A library made for alpha chains picked up this beta chain off target, so its size means little. This chain connects TRBV27 to TRBJ2-6; no firm D call. V lost 6 bases and J 0 bases, leaving 9 bases between the germline ends. Germline-derived CDR1 and CDR2 are MNHEY and SMNVEV (reference sequence). The CDR3 has 15 amino acids. The CDR3 DNA is TGTGCCAGCAGAGGACGATACTCTGGGGCCAACGTCCTGACTTTC. Its protein product is CASRGRYSGANVLTF.

This clonotype is termed medium-sized. This beta chain is a stray sequence in a library constructed for alpha chains; its clone size is not meaningful. The rearrangement uses TRBV28 and TRBJ2-1, with a weak D call TRBD1 (6 bases). Germline V gene data show CDR1 as MDHEN and CDR2 as SYDVKM. This CDR3 has 14 residues. Trimming left V 10 bases short and J 5 bases short, with 18 bases between. DNA of the CDR3: TGTGCCACCTATCGAAGCCAGGGGAACAATGAGCAGTTCTTC. It translates to CATYRSQGNNEQFF.

This clonotype was detected a few times. The library was built for alpha chains, so this beta chain is an off-target read and its size means little. The gene calls are TRBV7-2 and TRBJ1-5; D gene uncertain. Per the germline V gene, CDR1 is SGHTA and CDR2 is FQGNSA. V was pared by 2 bases and J by 1 base, with 6 bases between. The CDR3 length is 14 residues. CDR3 region: CASSLYPSNQPQHF. The CDR3 coding sequence is TGTGCCAGCAGCTTATACCCGAGCAATCAGCCCCAGCATTTT.

About this clonotype itself: For a library built for alpha chains, this beta chain is a stray read; little rests on its size. The gene calls are TRBV7-2 and TRBJ1-2, with D unclear. V lost 1 base to trimming and J lost 8 bases, with 11 bases between them. Germline V lookup: CDR1 SGHTA, CDR2 FQGNSA. The CDR3 has 13 amino acids. The CDR3 sequence: CASSLGPSQGYTF. The CDR3 DNA is TGTGCCAGCAGCTTAGGGCCCAGCCAAGGCTACACCTTC.

By frequency in the sample, this clonotype is medium-sized. The size of this beta chain means little, since it is a stray read in a library made for alpha chains. This sequence joins TRBV19 and TRBJ2-1, with 12 bases fitting TRBD2. Germline V CDR1 and CDR2: LNHDA, SQIVND (reference sequence). Unmatched junction bases numbered 6, after V lost 3 bases and J lost 0 bases. CDR3 size: 18 residues. As DNA, the CDR3 is TGTGCCAGTAGTATTGGTCTAGCGGGAGGGAGCTCCTACAATGAGCAGTTCTTC. It yields the protein CASSIGLAGGSSYNEQFF.

Worth noting for this clonotype: This beta chain is an unintended read in a library built for alpha chains; its size means little. V is TRBV10-2 and J is TRBJ2-3, with a possible D match to TRBD2 (5 bases). V was shortened by 8 bases and J by 4 bases, with 10 bases between the two germline ends. The CDR3 loop spans 12 amino acids. The germline CDR1 and CDR2 sequences are WSHSY and SAAADI. CDR3 residues: CASLLGADTQYF. The CDR3 nucleotides read TGCGCCAGCCTGCTGGGAGCAGATACGCAGTATTTT.

Ten or more counts support this clonotype. This beta chain is an off-target read within a library intended for alpha chains, so its frequency means little. V is TRBV28 and J is TRBJ1-5, with D uncertain. CDR3 length: 15 residues. The germline V gene has CDR1 MDHEN and CDR2 SYDVKM. V was shortened by 7 bases and J by 3 bases, with 16 bases between the two germline ends. The CDR3 sequence: CASTYQRLLNQPQHF. The CDR3 DNA reads as TGTGCCAGCACCTACCAAAGGTTGCTCAATCAGCCCCAGCATTTT.

By share of the sample, this clonotype is medium-sized. Since it is a stray read in a library aimed at alpha chains, this beta chain has a size that is not meaningful. The rearrangement links TRBV28 to TRBJ2-1; the D is unclear. This CDR3 spans 15 amino acids. Per the germline V gene, CDR1 is MDHEN and CDR2 is SYDVKM. The V end was cut by 8 bases, the J end by 2 bases, with 16 bases between. CDR3: CASGEQLLTYNEQFF. Written as DNA, the CDR3 is TGTGCCAGCGGCGAACAGTTACTAACCTACAATGAGCAGTTCTTC.

On this clonotype itself: This beta chain is an off-target read within a library intended for alpha chains, so its frequency means little. J is TRBJ2-5 and V is TRBV12-3 or TRBV12-4; 8 nucleotides line up with TRBD1. There are 13 residues in the CDR3. V trimming: 3 bases; J trimming: 3 bases; junction bases outside the gene matches: 0. The CDR3 reads CASSLDREETQYF. CDR3 sequence (DNA): TGTGCCAGCAGTTTGGACAGGGAAGAGACCCAGTACTTC.

This clonotype has at least ten counts. Since the library was made to target alpha chains, this beta chain is a stray read and its abundance is not meaningful. The chain employs TRBV10-3 and TRBJ1-6, with D perhaps TRBD1 (5 bases). CDR3 length equals 13 residues. Trimming cost V 9 bases and J 9 bases, with 15 bases left between them. Germline CDR1 ENHRY, CDR2 SYGVKD. The CDR3 sequence is CAMGPEGGSPLHF. Written as DNA, the CDR3 is TGTGCCATGGGGCCGGAGGGTGGTTCACCCCTCCACTTT.

A few counts support this clonotype. A library made for alpha chains picked up this beta chain off target, so its size means little. The V gene is TRBV19, the J gene TRBJ2-7; the match to TRBD1 covers 12 bases. Germline V gives CDR1 LNHDA, CDR2 SQIVND (reference sequence). The CDR3 contains 15 residues. Trimming cost V 5 bases and J 4 bases; bases outside gene matches: 6. The CDR3 nucleotides read TGTGCCAGTAGTTTCAAGGGACAGGGGGCATACGAGCAGTACTTC. It yields the protein CASSFKGQGAYEQYF.

By sample share, this clonotype is medium-sized. Found in a library prepared for alpha chains, this beta chain is an off-target read, and its abundance has little meaning. The gene calls are TRBV6-2 or TRBV6-3 and TRBJ2-3; no clear D gene. V was shortened by 7 bases and J by 1 base, with 9 bases between the two germline ends. Germline V gene sequence: CDR1 MNHEY, CDR2 SVGEGT. CDR3 length equals 13 residues. The CDR3 spells CASNNPRTDTQYF. The CDR3 DNA follows: TGTGCCAGCAACAATCCCCGCACAGATACGCAGTATTTT.